This T cell receptor beta chain was captured in a study of cytomegalovirus exposure and HLA in healthy donors. PCR involved 60 Vbeta and 13 Jbeta primers. Repertoires were generated with immunoSEQ multiplex PCR, while TCRdb's copy carries only in-frame clones and drops some. This table has approximately 56,000 clones, about 71% appearing once. The germline V gene encodes CDR1 SNHLY and CDR2 FYNNEI. J lost 5 bases, V lost 7 bases, and 4 bases had no gene match. The CDR3 contains 14 residues. The chain carries TRBV2 and TRBJ2-1; 11 bases are a match to TRBD2. The sample taken for sequencing was PBMCs. This TCR was recovered from a woman between 50 and 59 years old in good health and CMV-seropositive. The CDR3 loop is CASIGTSGNNEQFF. Written as DNA, the CDR3 is TGTGCCAGCATCGGGACTAGCGGAAACAATGAGCAGTTCTTC.